These 25 T cell receptor beta chains share one sample of origin, sequenced in a study of blood T cell repertoires in COVID-19. The method was immunoSEQ multiplex PCR; TCRdb's version includes in-frame clones alone and lacks a portion of them. The data show almost 100,000 clones, with 86% seen just once and approximately 10% held by the top ten. Sample: peripheral blood. The receptor source for this set is a man aged 45-60 years with acute or convalescent COVID-19.

V is TRBV7-9 and J is TRBJ2-3; D unresolved. The CDR3 runs to 13 residues. Germline lookup yields CDR1 SEHNR and CDR2 FQNEAQ (reference sequence). V lost 3 bases to trimming and J lost 2 bases, with 6 bases between them. The CDR3 nucleotides are TGTGCCAGCAGCTTCACAGTCACAGATACGCAGTATTTT. It encodes CASSFTVTDTQYF.

The chain links TRBV4-1 to TRBJ1-3; 8 bases are shared with TRBD1. Germline values: CDR1 MGHRA, CDR2 YSYEKL. The CDR3 runs 18 residues. With V trimmed by 1 base and J by 4 bases, 12 bases remained unmatched. CDR3 residues: CASSQVLTGARGGNTIYF. The DNA of the CDR3 is TGCGCCAGCAGCCAAGTTCTGACAGGGGCCCGGGGAGGAAACACCATATATTTT.

V and J are TRBV25-1 and TRBJ1-3; 7 bases fit TRBD1. The CDR3 sequence is 13 residues long. The V gene end was trimmed by 3 bases and the J gene end by 8 bases; junction bases not matched to a gene: 4. Germline loops: CDR1 MGHDK, CDR2 SYGVNS. The CDR3 sequence: CASSDGQADTIYF. The CDR3 nucleotides are TGTGCCAGCAGTGATGGACAGGCCGACACCATATATTTT.

The chain carries TRBV3-1 (or the pseudogene TRBV3-2) and TRBJ1-5; D is perhaps TRBD1 (5 bases). This CDR3 is built from 16 residues. Trimming removed 1 base at V and 1 base at J, with 11 bases between. CDR1 and CDR2 (germline): LGHDT, YNNKEL (reference sequence). The CDR3 is CASSQGGLGSNQPQHF. The CDR3 coding sequence is TGTGCCAGCAGCCAAGGGGGCCTAGGGAGCAATCAGCCCCAGCATTTT.

The rearrangement uses TRBV3-1 (or the pseudogene TRBV3-2) and TRBJ1-2; D not certain. V was shortened by 0 bases and J by 4 bases, with 9 bases between the two germline ends. Germline values: CDR1 LGHDT, CDR2 YNNKEL (reference sequence). The length of the CDR3 is 14 residues. This CDR3 reads CASSQEVASYGYTF. The CDR3 nucleotides read TGTGCCAGCAGCCAAGAGGTCGCTAGCTATGGCTACACCTTC.

This rearrangement joins TRBV5-1 to TRBJ2-2, with TRBD2 matching 13 bases. Germline V gene sequence: CDR1 SGHRS, CDR2 YFSETQ. Trimming at V came to 3 bases and at J to 0 bases, leaving 2 bases not matched to a gene. The CDR3 totals 17 residues. The CDR3: CASSWTSGSPNTGELFF. CDR3 in DNA: TGCGCCAGCAGCTGGACTAGCGGGAGCCCGAACACCGGGGAGCTGTTTTTT.

The gene calls are TRBV5-4 and TRBJ2-5; 9 bases align to TRBD2. J was trimmed by 9 bases and V by 3 bases; bases with no gene match: 9. The germline CDR1 and CDR2 sequences are SGHNT and YYREEE (reference sequence). The CDR3 runs to 14 residues. The CDR3 coding sequence is TGTGCCAGCAGCTCCAATAGCGGGAGATCTCCCCAGTACTTC. This sequence encodes CASSSNSGRSPQYF.

V usage is TRBV6-5 and J usage is TRBJ1-1; a weak D match, TRBD1 (6 bases). V dropped 2 bases and J dropped 1 base, with 14 bases sitting between them. Germline CDR1 reads MNHEY; CDR2 reads SVGAGI. This CDR3 spans 16 amino acids. The CDR3 is CASSYRFGQRNTEAFF. CDR3 DNA sequence: TGTGCCAGCAGTTACCGATTCGGACAGAGGAACACTGAAGCTTTCTTT.

This chain joins TRBV5-1 and TRBJ1-2; 7 bases match TRBD1. The CDR3 has 17 amino acids. Looked up from germline, CDR1 is SGHRS and CDR2 is YFSETQ. Trimming removed 0 bases from V and 0 bases from J; junction bases left unmatched: 8. The CDR3 protein is CASSLGLKQGPNYGYTF. The CDR3 DNA follows: TGCGCCAGCAGCTTGGGCCTCAAACAGGGGCCTAACTATGGCTACACCTTC.

The genes are TRBV9 and TRBJ2-5; TRBD2 aligns across 12 bases. The CDR3 has 17 amino acids. CDR1 is SGDLS and CDR2 is YYNGEE in the germline V gene. Trimming cost V 3 bases and J 4 bases; bases outside gene matches: 10. CDR3 nucleotide sequence: TGTGCCAGCAGCGGAAGGACTAGCGGGAATAGGGGAGAGACCCAGTACTTC. The encoded protein is CASSGRTSGNRGETQYF.

The V gene is TRBV3-1 (or the pseudogene TRBV3-2), the J gene TRBJ2-3; maybe TRBD2 (7 bases). The germline V gene has CDR1 LGHDT and CDR2 YNNKEL (reference sequence). Trimming left V 3 bases short and J 4 bases short, with 20 bases between. The length of the CDR3 is 17 residues. CDR3 coding DNA: TGTGCCAGCAGCCAGCCCCTTAGGGGGGAGGGGCCAGATACGCAGTATTTT. It encodes CASSQPLRGEGPDTQYF.

This sequence joins TRBV6-5 and TRBJ2-1; 8 bases map to TRBD2. Unmatched junction bases numbered 9, after V lost 4 bases and J lost 4 bases. Germline V CDR1 and CDR2: MNHEY, SVGAGI. The CDR3 extends over 16 amino acids. CDR3 DNA sequence: TGTGCCAGCAGTTTCAATAGCGGGGTACGATACAATGAGCAGTTCTTC. This sequence encodes CASSFNSGVRYNEQFF.

This clone was detected only a few times. The V call is TRBV4-1, the J call TRBJ1-2, with a possible D match to TRBD1 (6 bases). V gave up 4 bases and J gave up 6 bases, with 21 bases separating them. Germline V CDR1 and CDR2: MGHRA, YSYEKL. This CDR3 spans 16 amino acids. The CDR3 sequence: CASSLVRGGALDGYTF. CDR3 DNA sequence: TGCGCCAGCAGCCTCGTCCGCGGGGGGGCGCTTGATGGCTACACCTTC.

V and J are TRBV2 and TRBJ2-7, with 7 bases lining up with TRBD2. The CDR3 sequence is 14 residues long. J lost 0 bases, V lost 7 bases, and 6 bases had no gene match. Germline V lookup: CDR1 SNHLY, CDR2 FYNNEI. CDR3 coding DNA: TGTGCCAGCACCGTGACTAGCCACTCCTACGAGCAGTACTTC. Translated: CASTVTSHSYEQYF.

The V gene is TRBV9, the J gene TRBJ2-3, with TRBD2 matching over 10 bases. The germline gives CDR1 SGDLS, CDR2 YYNGEE. The ends lost 1 base at V and 1 base at J; junction bases unmatched: 3. The CDR3 is 16 residues long. CDR3 DNA: TGTGCCAGCAGCGTACGGACTAGCGGCGGCACAGATACGCAGTATTTT. Translated: CASSVRTSGGTDTQYF.

The chain has TRBV7-6 and TRBJ2-1, with TRBD2 matching 10 bases. The CDR3 is 16 residues long. V was pared by 3 bases and J by 4 bases, with 6 bases of the junction left unmatched. Germline V gene data show CDR1 as SGHVS and CDR2 as FNYEAQ. The CDR3 reads CASSFPLAGEYNEQFF. Here the CDR3 DNA reads TGTGCCAGCAGCTTCCCGCTAGCGGGAGAATACAATGAGCAGTTCTTC.

The rearrangement uses TRBV18 and TRBJ2-1; 10 bases are shared with TRBD2. Germline assignment: CDR1 KGHSH and CDR2 LQKENI. The ends lost 2 bases at V and 7 bases at J; junction bases unmatched: 2. The CDR3 spans 14 residues. Here the CDR3 reads CASSPISGRNEQFF. In nucleotides, the CDR3 is TGTGCCAGCTCACCAATTAGCGGGAGGAATGAGCAGTTCTTC.

The chain combines TRBV5-1 with TRBJ1-2, with 9 bases identical to TRBD1. Germline V CDR1 and CDR2: SGHRS, YFSETQ. This CDR3 contains 15 residues. V trimming: 4 bases; J trimming: 3 bases; junction bases outside the gene matches: 7. The CDR3 is CASSPQTGGDYGYTF. CDR3 nucleotide sequence: TGCGCCAGCAGCCCACAGACAGGGGGGGACTATGGCTACACCTTC.

The chain is built from TRBV27 and TRBJ2-1, with TRBD2 matching 9 bases. The CDR3 runs 17 residues. J lost 7 bases, V lost 2 bases, and 12 bases had no gene match. The germline V gene has CDR1 MNHEY and CDR2 SMNVEV (reference sequence). CDR3 sequence: CASSLGPLAGFGNEQFF. The CDR3 DNA sequence: TGTGCCAGCAGTTTAGGCCCCCTAGCGGGATTTGGGAATGAGCAGTTCTTC.

This chain links TRBV6-5 with TRBJ1-3; tentatively, D is TRBD1 (6 bases). The CDR3 covers 16 residues. Trimming shortened V by 2 bases and J by 1 base, and 12 bases separated the two germline ends. Germline V gives CDR1 MNHEY, CDR2 SVGAGI. The CDR3 bases are TGTGCCAGCAGTTACCTTAACACAGGGTCTGGAAACACCATATATTTT. It codes for CASSYLNTGSGNTIYF.

This chain connects TRBV24-1 to TRBJ2-7; TRBD1 agrees at 8 bases. From germline, CDR1 is KGHDR and CDR2 SFDVKD. The ends lost 6 bases at V and 9 bases at J; junction bases unmatched: 9. CDR3 length equals 13 residues. CDR3 sequence: CATSRQGNVGQYF. The CDR3 DNA reads TGTGCCACCAGTCGACAGGGGAACGTCGGGCAGTACTTC.

In regard to this clone: Distinct nucleotide sequences in the sample also encode this CDR3. The rearrangement uses TRBV2 and TRBJ2-7; 8 nucleotides match TRBD1. The ends lost 4 bases at V and 3 bases at J; junction bases unmatched: 5. The CDR3 is made up of 14 amino acids. Looked up from germline, CDR1 is SNHLY and CDR2 is FYNNEI. The CDR3 sequence is CASSGGTGVYEQYF. CDR3 bases: TGTGCCAGCAGTGGAGGGACAGGTGTCTACGAGCAGTACTTC.

The chain joins TRBV2 to TRBJ1-4; 7 positions agree with TRBD1. Trimming at V came to 6 bases and at J to 6 bases, leaving 10 bases not matched to a gene. Germline V CDR1 and CDR2: SNHLY, FYNNEI. The CDR3 is 15 residues long. Written as DNA, the CDR3 is TGTGCCAGCAGGGAGACCGGGGGACAGCATGAAAAACTGTTTTTT. Its protein is CASRETGGQHEKLFF.

The chain recombines TRBV7-8 with TRBJ2-1; D is possibly TRBD1 (6 bases). V lost 5 bases and J lost 4, with 15 bases in between. CDR3 length: 15 residues. Germline V gives CDR1 SGHVS, CDR2 FQNEAQ. In DNA form, the CDR3 reads TGTGCCAGCAGCATTAGACAGGTTTCGTACAATGAGCAGTTCTTC. Its translation: CASSIRQVSYNEQFF.

This clone was detected a few times. The chain carries TRBV15 and TRBJ1-1, with D perhaps matching TRBD1 (6 bases). The CDR3 length is 17 residues. Trimming cost V 0 bases and J 0 bases, with 14 bases left between them. Germline-derived CDR1 and CDR2 are LNHNV and YYDKDF (reference sequence). CDR3 DNA: TGTGCCACCAGCAGAGAACCCCCGGGACACCTGAACACTGAAGCTTTCTTT. Translated: CATSREPPGHLNTEAFF.